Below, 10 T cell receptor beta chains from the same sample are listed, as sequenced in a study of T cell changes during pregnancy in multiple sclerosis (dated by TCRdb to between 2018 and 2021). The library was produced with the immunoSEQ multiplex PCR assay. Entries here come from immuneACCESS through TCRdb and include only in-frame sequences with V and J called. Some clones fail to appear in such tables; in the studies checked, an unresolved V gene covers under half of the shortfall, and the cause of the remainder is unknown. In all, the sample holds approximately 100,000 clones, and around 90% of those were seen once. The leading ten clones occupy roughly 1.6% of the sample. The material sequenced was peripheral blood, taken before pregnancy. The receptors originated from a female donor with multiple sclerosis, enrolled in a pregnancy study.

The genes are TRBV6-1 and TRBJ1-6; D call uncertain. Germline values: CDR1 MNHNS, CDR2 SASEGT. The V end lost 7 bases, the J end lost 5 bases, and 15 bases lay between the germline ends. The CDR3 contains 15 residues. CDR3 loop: CASISRQAHNSPLHF. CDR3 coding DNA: TGTGCCAGCATTTCTCGGCAGGCCCATAATTCACCCCTCCACTTT.

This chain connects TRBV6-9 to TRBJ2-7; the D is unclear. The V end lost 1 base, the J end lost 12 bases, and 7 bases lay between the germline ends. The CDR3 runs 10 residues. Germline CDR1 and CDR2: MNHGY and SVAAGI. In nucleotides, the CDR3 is TGTGCCAGCAGTTATTTCCCGTGGTACTTC. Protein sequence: CASSYFPWYF.

As DNA, the CDR3 is TGTGCCAGCAGCCCTCCCTCCGCGACAGAACCAAACTACGAGCAGTACTTC. Protein product: CASSPPSATEPNYEQYF. This chain uses TRBV11-2 with TRBJ2-7, with a weak D call TRBD1 (5 bases). V was cut by 5 bases and J by 3 bases, with 23 bases left in between. The CDR3 runs 17 residues. Germline lookup yields CDR1 SGHAT and CDR2 FQNNGV.

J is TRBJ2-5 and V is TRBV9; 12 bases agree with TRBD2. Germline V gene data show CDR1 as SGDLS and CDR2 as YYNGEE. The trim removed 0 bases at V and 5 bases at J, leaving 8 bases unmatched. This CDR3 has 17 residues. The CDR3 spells CASSVAASGGALETQYF. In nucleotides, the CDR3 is TGTGCCAGCAGCGTAGCGGCTAGCGGGGGGGCACTGGAGACCCAGTACTTC.

CDR3 bases: TGTGCCAGCAGCTACACCGGGACTAGTCAGAATGAGCAGTTCTTC. Amino acids: CASSYTGTSQNEQFF. V and J are TRBV9 and TRBJ2-1; 8 bases align to TRBD2. This CDR3 contains 15 residues. J gave up 7 bases and V 4 bases, and 10 bases lay outside the gene matches. The germline CDR1 and CDR2 sequences are SGDLS and YYNGEE. Together with reference TRBV9 and TRBJ2-1, the CDR3 gives the full variable domain: DSGVTQTPKHLITATGQRVTLRCSPRSGDLSVYWYQQSLDQGLQFLIQYYNGEERAKGNILERFSAQQFPDLHSELNLSSLELGDSALYFCASSYTGTSQNEQFFGPGTRLTVL.

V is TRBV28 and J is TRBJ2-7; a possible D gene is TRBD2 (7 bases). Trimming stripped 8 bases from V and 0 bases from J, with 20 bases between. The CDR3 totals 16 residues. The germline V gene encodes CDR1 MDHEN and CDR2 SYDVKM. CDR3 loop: CASLKGGAGNSYEQYF. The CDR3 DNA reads TGTGCCAGCCTCAAAGGGGGGGCAGGGAACTCCTACGAGCAGTACTTC.

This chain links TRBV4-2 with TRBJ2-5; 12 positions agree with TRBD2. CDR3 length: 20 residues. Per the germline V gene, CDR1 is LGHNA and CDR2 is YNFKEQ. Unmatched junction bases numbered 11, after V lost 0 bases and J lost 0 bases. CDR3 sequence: CASSQEGLAGGPSYQETQYF. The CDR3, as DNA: TGTGCCAGCAGCCAAGAAGGGCTAGCGGGAGGGCCCTCTTACCAAGAGACCCAGTACTTC.

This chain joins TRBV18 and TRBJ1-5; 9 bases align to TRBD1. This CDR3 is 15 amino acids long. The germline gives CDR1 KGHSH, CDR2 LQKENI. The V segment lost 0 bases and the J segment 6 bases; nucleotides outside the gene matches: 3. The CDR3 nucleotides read TGTGCCAGCTCACCACCGGGACAGGGAGGTCAGCCCCAGCATTTT. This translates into CASSPPGQGGQPQHF.

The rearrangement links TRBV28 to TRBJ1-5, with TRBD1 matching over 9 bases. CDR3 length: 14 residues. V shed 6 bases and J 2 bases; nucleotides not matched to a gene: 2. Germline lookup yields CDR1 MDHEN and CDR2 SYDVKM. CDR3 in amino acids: CASSRTGGNQPQHF. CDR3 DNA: TGTGCCAGCAGCCGGACAGGGGGCAATCAGCCCCAGCATTTT.

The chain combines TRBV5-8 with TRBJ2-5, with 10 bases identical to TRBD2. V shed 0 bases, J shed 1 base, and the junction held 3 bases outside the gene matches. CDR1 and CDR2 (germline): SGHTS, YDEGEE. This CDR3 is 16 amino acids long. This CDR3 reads CASSLGTSGAQETQYF. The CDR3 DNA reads TGTGCCAGCAGCTTGGGGACTAGCGGAGCCCAAGAGACCCAGTACTTC.